Listed below are T cell receptor beta chains from one sample, sequenced in a study of blood T cell repertoires in COVID-19. The data were produced by immunoSEQ multiplex PCR, yet TCRdb's version contains in-frame clones alone and is incomplete. The table records around 260,000 clones, approximately 85% of them present only once. The material sequenced was PBMCs or T cells enriched from blood (not recorded which). All receptors come from a woman between 25 and 40 years old who had recovered from COVID-19. The CDR3 runs from the conserved cysteine through the conserved F or W. The D gene is left open where the match is weak. For some rows the clone size is stated as once, few or many, or as a class when expanded; others skip it.

D | size | V | CDR3
NA | NA | TRBV9 | CASSVEGVLNQPQHF
TRBD2 | NA | TRBV28 | CASSLPSLAGPKPDTQYF
TRBD1 | few | TRBV5-6 | CASSLDRGLKNTEAFF
NA | few | TRBV25-1 | CASVQSSYNSPLHF
TRBD1 | NA | TRBV6-5 | CASSFGQEMTEAFF
TRBD2 | NA | TRBV19 | CASSTLGGSDSYEQYF
NA | NA | TRBV18 | CASSLGQSNQPQHF
TRBD2 | few | TRBV4-1 | CASSQGEGLAGEETQYF
TRBD1 | NA | TRBV9 | CASSVAATGAGHEQFF
NA | NA | TRBV20-1 | CSAPRVAEAFF
TRBD2 | NA | TRBV7-9 | CASPRAGGPSWEQFF
TRBD2 | NA | TRBV9 | CASSATGTSSYEQYF
TRBD1 | NA | TRBV19 | CASAGQGFRETQYF
TRBD1 | NA | TRBV28 | CATRIATGAPNQPQHF
NA | NA | TRBV6-4 | CASSSGSTDTQYF
NA | once | TRBV5-1 | CASSQDRDYGYTF